What follows describes a single TCR beta chain. Its antigen is unknown. This entry belongs to a study of shared clonotypes between healthy human individuals. Study-wide findings and caveats: The sole specimen, blood, was sampled, and tissue repertoires likely differ.

TCRdb's copy holds only in-frame clones and misses some; the assay was immunoSEQ multiplex PCR. This sample has 520,000 or so clones; 75% to 85% occur once, and the top ten carry roughly 13%. Germline values: CDR1 MNHEY, CDR2 SMNVEV (reference sequence). CDR3 length: 15 amino acids. After removal of 3 bases from V and 6 bases from J, the junction contained 3 bases not matched to a gene. The source of this sequence is a woman aged 40 to 50 in good health. Some clones in this sample may be carry-over from other donors' samples. The sample comprised PBMCs. The chain carries TRBV27 and TRBJ2-2; 11 bases are shared with TRBD2. The CDR3 spells CASSLTSGKAGELFF. The CDR3 DNA reads TGTGCCAGCAGTTTGACTAGCGGGAAGGCCGGGGAGCTGTTTTTT.